The present entry profiles one T cell receptor (beta chain) with its context. Its antigen is unidentified. These data originate in a study of CD4+ T cells in melanoma. Study-level results: CD8+ T cell, macrophage and B cell function reportedly correlated with neoantigen-specific CD4+ T cells. In melanoma, neoantigen-specific CD4+ T cells reportedly differed in differentiation state.

Germline CDR1 is LNHDA and CDR2 is SQIVND (reference sequence). With V trimmed by 1 base and J by 3 bases, 6 bases remained unmatched. This CDR3 is built from 17 residues. Only in-frame clones appear in the TCRdb table, and some are missing; sequencing was by immunoSEQ multiplex PCR. The sample holds 7,500 to 9,500 clones, 60% to 75% seen once. V gene TRBV19 combines with J gene TRBJ1-6; 7 nucleotides line up with TRBD1. The material sequenced was cells from a culture (not recorded whether cultured in vitro). This sequence originates from a human donor with melanoma. The CDR3 loop is CASSIGDRENYNSPLHF. Here the CDR3 DNA reads TGTGCCAGTAGTATAGGGGACAGAGAAAACTATAATTCACCCCTCCACTTT.